These 20 T cell receptor beta chains share one sample of origin, sequenced in a study of preoperative IRX-2 immunotherapy in early breast cancer. Indicated treatment: preoperative locoregional IRX-2 cytokine immunotherapy. The table came from immunoSEQ multiplex PCR; TCRdb's copy has only in-frame clones and leaves some out. This repertoire shows around 88,000 clones, roughly 85% found once; its top ten account for roughly 2%. The specimen comprised tumor tissue, sampled after IRX-2 immunotherapy. The receptors originated from a human donor with breast cancer.

This chain uses TRBV29-1 with TRBJ1-2, with D maybe TRBD1 (6 bases). Germline V lookup: CDR1 SQVTM, CDR2 ANQGSEA. Trimming shortened V by 7 bases and J by 6 bases, and 15 bases separated the two germline ends. This CDR3 region has 12 residues. Here the CDR3 reads CSDLTGLDGYTF. As DNA, the CDR3 is TGCAGCGACCTCACAGGGCTCGATGGCTACACCTTC.

The chain carries TRBV19 and TRBJ2-2; D is possibly TRBD1 (6 bases). Looked up from germline, CDR1 is LNHDA and CDR2 is SQIVND (reference sequence). V dropped 7 bases and J dropped 4 bases, with 13 bases sitting between them. The CDR3 extends over 14 amino acids. The DNA of the CDR3 is TGTGCCAGTAAACCAGGGGCTGGCACCGGGGAGCTGTTTTTT. Its translation is CASKPGAGTGELFF.

DNA for the CDR3: TGTGCCAGCAGCCGGGATGTGGGTCTCGATGGCTACACCTTC. This codes for CASSRDVGLDGYTF. This sequence joins TRBV11-3 and TRBJ1-2; D gene ambiguous. Germline values: CDR1 SGHNT, CDR2 YENEEA. CDR3 length: 14 residues. Trimming took off 5 bases at V and 6 bases at J, with 16 bases between the two ends.

V is TRBV6-4 and J is TRBJ1-5; D possibly matches TRBD1 or TRBD2 (5 bases each). The J call is in doubt because the DNA end fits TRBJ2-3 better. Germline V gene lookup returns CDR1 MRHNA and CDR2 SNTAGT. This CDR3 has 14 residues. Here the CDR3 reads CASGGGGSNQPQYF. The CDR3 nucleotides are TGTGCCAGCGGTGGTGGGGGTAGCAATCAGCCCCAGTATTTT.

The chain recombines TRBV18 with TRBJ1-1; TRBD1 is a possible D gene (6 bases). The V gene lost 4 bases and the J gene lost 5 bases, with 11 bases spanning the gap. Germline V lookup: CDR1 KGHSH, CDR2 LQKENI. The length of the CDR3 is 13 residues. DNA of the CDR3: TGTGCCAGCTCACAGGGGGAGGTAACTGAAGCTTTCTTT. It specifies CASSQGEVTEAFF.

The V call is TRBV19, the J call TRBJ2-1; D is unclear. V lost 1 base and J 5 bases, leaving 6 bases between the germline ends. CDR1 and CDR2 (germline): LNHDA, SQIVND (reference sequence). The CDR3 is 13 amino acids. CDR3 sequence (DNA): TGTGCCAGTAGTATAGGGACGAACAATGAGCAGTTCTTC. Amino acid sequence: CASSIGTNNEQFF.

This clone appeared a single time. This chain uses TRBV22-1 with TRBJ2-1; the table's D gene call, TRBD2, was not cross checked with the DNA. TRBV22-1 is assigned pseudogene status. The CDR3 loop spans 17 amino acids. Written as DNA, the CDR3 is TGTGCCACCAGTGGCCTAGCGGGGGGCAGCTCCTACAATGAGCAGTTCTTC. Its translation is CATSGLAGGSSYNEQFF.

V gene TRBV9 combines with J gene TRBJ1-1; D remains ambiguous. Germline V CDR1 and CDR2: SGDLS, YYNGEE. The CDR3 sequence is 17 residues long. Trimming took off 4 bases at V and 4 bases at J, with 23 bases between the two ends. The CDR3 loop reads CASSPKNQFEWGTEAFF. Here the CDR3 DNA reads TGTGCCAGCAGCCCTAAGAACCAGTTCGAATGGGGCACTGAAGCTTTCTTT.

Only one count was recorded for this clone. The V call is TRBV11-3, the J call TRBJ1-2, with D possibly matching TRBD1 (6 bases). This CDR3 has 15 amino acids. CDR1 is SGHNT and CDR2 is YENEEA in the germline V gene. Trimming pared 6 bases from V and 2 bases from J, leaving 16 bases between. In DNA form, the CDR3 reads TGTGCCAGCAGTCGGGACCCGGGACACAACTATGGCTACACCTTC. This sequence encodes CASSRDPGHNYGYTF.

This rearrangement joins TRBV5-1 to TRBJ1-1; tentatively, D is TRBD1 (6 bases). This CDR3 has 16 residues. Germline CDR1 and CDR2: SGHRS and YFSETQ. Trimming took off 4 bases at V and 2 bases at J, with 18 bases between the two ends. The CDR3 protein is CASSGGRVGGNTEAFF. The CDR3 coding sequence is TGCGCCAGCAGCGGAGGGAGGGTCGGGGGCAACACTGAAGCTTTCTTT. The full variable domain, in which reference TRBV5-1 and TRBJ1-1 provide the parts outside the CDR3, is KAGVTQTPRYLIKTRGQQVTLSCSPISGHRSVSWYQQTPGQGLQFLFEYFSETQRNKGNFPGRFSGRQFSNSRSEMNVSTLELGDSALYLCASSGGRVGGNTEAFFGQGTRLTVV.

The CDR3 region is CASSFNSGNTIYF. The DNA for the CDR3 is TGCGCCAGCAGCTTCAACTCTGGAAACACCATATATTTT. The V gene is TRBV23-1, the J gene TRBJ1-3; D is unclear. TRBV23-1 is an ORF; its function is uncertain. The ends were cut back, 6 bases at V and 0 bases at J, with 6 bases in the middle. The CDR3 consists of 13 residues.

CDR3 loop: CASSLDSSYGYTF. DNA for the CDR3: TGTGCCAGCAGCCTCGACAGTTCCTATGGCTACACCTTC. The chain recombines TRBV6-8 with TRBJ1-2; tentative D call: TRBD1 (5 bases). CDR1 and CDR2 (germline): MNHGY, SAAAGT. Trimming stripped 6 bases from V and 4 bases from J, with 12 bases between. This CDR3 is built from 13 residues.

Comment on this clone: At one of its ends the junction is not consistent with the germline gene, which may arise from a read error. A base was left unread or ambiguous, and X is written for its residue. This chain links TRBV9 with TRBJ1-5, with a tentative D call TRBD1 (5 bases). CDR3 length: 14 amino acids. Per the germline V gene, CDR1 is SGDLS and CDR2 is YYNGEE. CDR3 loop: CASRLQEFNQPXHF. The CDR3 DNA reads TGTGCCAGCAGGTTACAGGAATTCAATCAGCCCCRGCATTTT.

This clone has a handful of counts. The gene calls are TRBV11-3 and TRBJ2-2; 10 positions agree with TRBD2. After removal of 7 bases from V and 0 bases from J, the junction contained 5 bases not matched to a gene. The CDR3 is 16 residues long. The germline gives CDR1 SGHNT, CDR2 YENEEA. The CDR3 DNA follows: TGTGCCAGCATAGGACTAGCGGCTACGAACACCGGGGAGCTGTTTTTT. Encoded protein: CASIGLAATNTGELFF.

This rearrangement joins TRBV19 to TRBJ1-2, with a possible D match to TRBD1 (5 bases). V lost 3 bases and J 4 bases, leaving 9 bases between the germline ends. CDR3 size: 13 residues. CDR1 and CDR2 (germline): LNHDA, SQIVND (reference sequence). Here the CDR3 reads CASSIQGGYGYTF. The CDR3 region has the DNA TGTGCCAGTAGTATCCAGGGCGGCTATGGCTACACCTTC. Complete variable domain (other parts from reference TRBV19 and TRBJ1-2): DGGITQSPKYLFRKEGQNVTLSCEQNLNHDAMYWYRQDPGQGLRLIYYSQIVNDFQKGDIAEGYSVSREKKESFPLTVTSAQKNPTAFYLCASSIQGGYGYTFGSGTRLTVV.

The J gene is TRBJ2-5, the V gene TRBV5-1; 14 bases line up with TRBD2. The CDR3 runs 15 residues. Germline values: CDR1 SGHRS, CDR2 YFSETQ. Unmatched junction bases numbered 3, after V lost 3 bases and J lost 5 bases. The CDR3 here is CASSYGLAGGETQYF. In DNA, the CDR3 is TGCGCCAGCAGCTACGGACTAGCGGGAGGTGAGACCCAGTACTTC. The full variable domain, rest sourced from reference TRBV5-1 and TRBJ2-5, is KAGVTQTPRYLIKTRGQQVTLSCSPISGHRSVSWYQQTPGQGLQFLFEYFSETQRNKGNFPGRFSGRQFSNSRSEMNVSTLELGDSALYLCASSYGLAGGETQYFGPGTRLLVL.

The rearrangement links TRBV9 to TRBJ2-5; TRBD2 matches at 7 bases. Germline trimming cut 5 bases from V and 2 bases from J; bases unmatched to any gene: 15. The CDR3 runs 17 residues. The V gene's germline CDR1 is SGDLS and CDR2 YYNGEE. The CDR3 region is CASSAPLWLAVQETQYF. The CDR3 DNA reads as TGTGCCAGCAGTGCTCCCTTATGGCTAGCGGTTCAAGAGACCCAGTACTTC.

This clone showed up just a few times. The chain has TRBV11-3 and TRBJ2-1, with TRBD2 identical over 10 bases. The CDR3 runs 15 residues. V was clipped by 5 bases and J by 7 bases; unmatched bases: 8. CDR1 and CDR2 from the germline V gene are SGHNT and YENEEA. CDR3 protein: CASSTLAGVRNEQFF. The DNA for the CDR3 is TGTGCCAGCAGCACCCTAGCGGGAGTCAGGAATGAGCAGTTCTTC.

This sequence joins TRBV6-8 and TRBJ1-2, with D possibly being TRBD1 (6 bases). Germline loops: CDR1 MNHGY, CDR2 SAAAGT. The CDR3 has 15 residues. The V and J ends lost 5 bases and 2 bases respectively, with 15 bases between them. The CDR3 sequence: CASSRTVSPNYGYTF. The CDR3 coding sequence is TGTGCCAGCAGTCGGACAGTTTCCCCCAACTATGGCTACACCTTC.

CDR3 amino acids: CASSYGGQGAIAEAFF. CDR3 nucleotides: TGTGCCAGCAGTTACGGGGGACAGGGGGCAATAGCTGAAGCTTTCTTT. The chain carries TRBV6-9 and TRBJ1-1, with TRBD1 matching 12 bases. CDR3 length: 16 amino acids. Trimming at V came to 3 bases and at J to 6 bases, leaving 8 bases not matched to a gene. Germline V lookup: CDR1 MNHGY, CDR2 SVAAGI.